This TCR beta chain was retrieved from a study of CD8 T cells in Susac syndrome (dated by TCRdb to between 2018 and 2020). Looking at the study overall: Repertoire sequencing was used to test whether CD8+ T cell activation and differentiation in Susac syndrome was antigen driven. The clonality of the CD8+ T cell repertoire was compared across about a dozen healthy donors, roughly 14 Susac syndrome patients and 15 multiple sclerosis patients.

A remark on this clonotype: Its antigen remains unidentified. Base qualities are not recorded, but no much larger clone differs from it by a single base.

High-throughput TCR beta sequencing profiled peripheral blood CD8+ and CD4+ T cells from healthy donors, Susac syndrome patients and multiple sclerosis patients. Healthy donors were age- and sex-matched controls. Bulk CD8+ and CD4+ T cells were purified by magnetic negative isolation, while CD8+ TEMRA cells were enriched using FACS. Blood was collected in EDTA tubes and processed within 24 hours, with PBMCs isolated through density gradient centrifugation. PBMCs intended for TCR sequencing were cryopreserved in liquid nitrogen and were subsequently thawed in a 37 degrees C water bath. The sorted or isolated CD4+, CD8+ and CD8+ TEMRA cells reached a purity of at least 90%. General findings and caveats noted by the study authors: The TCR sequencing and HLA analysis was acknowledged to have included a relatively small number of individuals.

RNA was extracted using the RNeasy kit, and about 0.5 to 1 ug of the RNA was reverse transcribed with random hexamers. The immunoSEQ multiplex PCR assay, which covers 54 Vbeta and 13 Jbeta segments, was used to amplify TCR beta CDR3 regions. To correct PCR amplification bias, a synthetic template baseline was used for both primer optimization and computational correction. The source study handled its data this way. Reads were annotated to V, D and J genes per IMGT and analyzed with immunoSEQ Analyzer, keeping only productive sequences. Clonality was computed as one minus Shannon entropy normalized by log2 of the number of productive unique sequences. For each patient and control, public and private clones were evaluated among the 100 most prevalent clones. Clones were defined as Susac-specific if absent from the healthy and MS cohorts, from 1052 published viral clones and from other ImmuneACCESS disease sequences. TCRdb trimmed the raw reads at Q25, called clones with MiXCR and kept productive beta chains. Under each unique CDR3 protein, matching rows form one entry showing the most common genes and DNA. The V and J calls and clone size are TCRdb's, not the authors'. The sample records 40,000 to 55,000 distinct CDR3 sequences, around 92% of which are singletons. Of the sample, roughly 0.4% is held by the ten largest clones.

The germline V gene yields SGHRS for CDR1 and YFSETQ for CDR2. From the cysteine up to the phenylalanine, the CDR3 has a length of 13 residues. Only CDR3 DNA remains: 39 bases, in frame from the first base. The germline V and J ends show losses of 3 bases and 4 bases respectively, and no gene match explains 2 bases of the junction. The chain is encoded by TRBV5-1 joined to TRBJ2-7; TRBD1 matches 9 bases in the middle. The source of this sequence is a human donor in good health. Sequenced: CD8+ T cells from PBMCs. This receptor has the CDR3 CASSWTGEYEQYF. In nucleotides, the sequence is TGCGCCAGCAGCTGGACAGGGGAGTACGAGCAGTACTTC. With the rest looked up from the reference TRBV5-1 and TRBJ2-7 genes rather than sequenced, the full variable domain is KAGVTQTPRYLIKTRGQQVTLSCSPISGHRSVSWYQQTPGQGLQFLFEYFSETQRNKGNFPGRFSGRQFSNSRSEMNVSTLELGDSALYLCASSWTGEYEQYFGPGTRLTVT.